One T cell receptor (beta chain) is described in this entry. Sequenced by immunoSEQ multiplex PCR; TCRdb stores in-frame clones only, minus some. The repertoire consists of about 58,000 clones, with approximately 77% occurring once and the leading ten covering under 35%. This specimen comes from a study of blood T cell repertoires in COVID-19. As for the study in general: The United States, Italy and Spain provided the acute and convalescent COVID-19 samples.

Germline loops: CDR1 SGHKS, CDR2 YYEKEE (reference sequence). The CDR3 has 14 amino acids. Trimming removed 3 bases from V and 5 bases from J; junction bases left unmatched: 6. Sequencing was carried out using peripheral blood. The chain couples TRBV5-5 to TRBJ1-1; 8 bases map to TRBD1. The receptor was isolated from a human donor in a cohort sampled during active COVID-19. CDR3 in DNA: TGTGCCAGCAGCTCAACAGGGGGGAGGACTGAAGCTTTCTTT. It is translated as CASSSTGGRTEAFF.